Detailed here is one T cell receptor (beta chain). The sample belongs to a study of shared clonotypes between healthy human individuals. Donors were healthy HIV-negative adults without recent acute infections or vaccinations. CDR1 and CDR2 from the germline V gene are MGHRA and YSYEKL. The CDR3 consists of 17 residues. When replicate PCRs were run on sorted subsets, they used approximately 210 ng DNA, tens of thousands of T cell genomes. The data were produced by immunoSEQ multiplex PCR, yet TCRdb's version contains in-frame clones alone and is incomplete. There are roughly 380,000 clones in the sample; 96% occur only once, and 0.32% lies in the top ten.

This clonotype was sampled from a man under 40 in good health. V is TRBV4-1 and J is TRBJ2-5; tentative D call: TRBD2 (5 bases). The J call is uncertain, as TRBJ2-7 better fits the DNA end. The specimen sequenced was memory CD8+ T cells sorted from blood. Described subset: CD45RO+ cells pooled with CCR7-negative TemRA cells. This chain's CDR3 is CASSQDPSYGILNEQYF. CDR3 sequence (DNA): TGCGCCAGCAGCCAAGATCCCTCGTACGGGATACTCAACGAGCAGTACTTC.